This T cell receptor (beta chain) was sequenced in a study of T cells in Graves' hyperthyroidism and ophthalmopathy (dated by TCRdb to the late 2010s). Background on the whole study: Peripheral blood was sampled at the time of initial diagnosis, prior to any treatment. TCR V-J signatures able to tell the groups apart were searched for in a discovery cohort of around 95 patients, of whom more than 40 had Graves' ophthalmopathy and about 55 had stable Graves' hyperthyroidism. Whether ophthalmopathy could be predicted prospectively was tested in an independent validation cohort made up of roughly 19 hyperthyroidism patients plus 17 patients who later progressed to ophthalmopathy. The 100 discovery patients were divided at random into training and test sets in a 7:3 ratio. In roughly six Graves' hyperthyroidism patients, the study also compared T-cell repertoires from thyroid tissue with T-cell repertoires from blood. After blood sampling, hyperthyroidism patients were treated with methimazole at a starting dose of 30 mg daily, and ophthalmopathy patients were treated with high-dose intravenous methylprednisolone. According to the paper, TCR Vbeta CDR3 sequencing was carried out on 120 to 150 peripheral blood samples, which came from 40 to 45 ophthalmopathy, about 75 hyperthyroidism and approximately 17 progressor patients. Points the paper makes about the study in general: Most expanded thyroid clonotypes (frequency above 0.001) were also detected in blood, a finding suggesting that blood repertoires may reflect thyroid immune responses. In cross-validation, a model built on a 13 V-J signature told ophthalmopathy apart from stable hyperthyroidism with over 85% sensitivity and roughly 82% specificity, and in testing the same model reached 80%/75%. In validation, progression to ophthalmopathy was predicted by the model with 55% to 71% sensitivity and 72.22% specificity, a median of roughly six months before onset. Sample size was not statistically predetermined, and blinding of investigators to group allocation was not performed.

TCR beta CDR3 regions were amplified from RNA transcripts. A first-round RT-PCR of the TCR CDR3 used the HTBI primer set with the Qiagen OneStep RT-PCR kit. The libraries were constructed in a second round of multiplex PCR and then size-selected and purified. Libraries were sequenced paired-end with 100 bp reads on an Illumina HiSeq2000. In the source study's methods: SOAPnuke was used to process the raw data, throwing out any read that contained adapters or uncalled bases, had a mean Phred below 15, or lacked an exact constant-primer or identifier match. High-quality paired reads were merged using COPE v1.2.5, and each unique nucleotide sequence was defined as a clonotype. MiTCR v1.1 was used to align clonotypes to the IMGT TRBV, TRBD and TRBJ reference segments. The analysis was restricted to V-J combinations with a frequency above 0.0001, which together covered roughly 99% of the repertoires. The TCS score was defined as F50 (clonal expansion) divided by E x V (chaos), with BLOSUM62-based TCRdist calculated between CDR3 peptides within each V-J. Welch's t-statistics and random forest reduced fewer than 600 V-J features to some 14, which were used in a naive Bayes classifier (R e1071). The public sequencing data were trimmed at Q25 with fastp and processed into clonotypes with MiXCR by TCRdb, which kept only in-frame beta chains. Every entry covers one CDR3 protein and lists the most common genes and DNA from its rows. The V and J calls here are based on TCRdb, not the publication. The sample records about 350,000 distinct CDR3 sequences, less than 20% of which are singletons. Together, the top ten hold roughly a sixth of the sample.

In the ophthalmopathy patients, disease was moderately to severely active, with a Clinical Activity Score of 3 or more, a NOSPECS grade of 4 or more, and a duration of less than 3 months. Exclusion was applied to patients with uncontrolled infections, other autoimmune diseases, pregnancy or lactation. Diagnoses were based on clinical symptoms, serum thyroxine and TRAb, thyroid ultrasound and orbital computed tomography. PBMCs were separated from approximately 10 ml of fresh peripheral blood using Ficoll-Paque density gradient centrifugation. Total RNA was extracted using Trizol reagent, and RNA quality was assessed on an Agilent 2100 Bioanalyzer. This clonotype was counted at least ten times. No antigen is known for it. No base quality information exists; no much larger clone differs at one position. Sequencing was carried out using blood. The receptor was derived from a woman between 40 and 55 years old with Graves' ophthalmopathy.

The CDR3 region: CASSPLRQLNTEAFF. The sequenced DNA is TGTGCCAGCAGCCCGCTGAGACAATTGAACACTGAAGCTTTCTTT. The chain is assembled from TRBV14 and TRBJ1-1; no D segment can be confidently identified. Cut back by 4 bases and 0 bases, the V and J ends lie 12 bases apart. CDR1 and CDR2, per the germline V gene, are SGHDN and FVKESK. Taken from cysteine to phenylalanine, the CDR3 has 15 residues. Only CDR3 DNA is held: 45 bases, read in frame from base 1.